Listed here are 27 T cell receptor beta chains from one sample, sequenced in a study of Ad26.COV2.S vaccination and SARS-CoV-2 variants. The repertoire was sequenced with immunoSEQ multiplex PCR; TCRdb's copy has only in-frame clones and lacks some. Seen here are about 350,000 clones, less than 90% observed once, and the top ten hold around 6.4%. Treatment indicated: roughly 20 received Ad26.COV2.S at low or high dose, single or two shots; roughly 5 received placebo; per-sample allocation not given. Sampling happened 63 days after the first vaccine or placebo injection. Sequences were derived from peripheral blood, sampled in a trial of Ad26.COV2.S vaccine versus placebo. The origin of the receptors is a person between 18 and 65 years old who received the Ad26.COV2.S COVID-19 vaccine or a placebo.

The genes are TRBV9 and TRBJ2-2; the D is unclear. This CDR3 contains 14 residues. V lost 3 bases and J 4 bases, leaving 10 bases between the germline ends. The V gene's germline CDR1 is SGDLS and CDR2 YYNGEE. CDR3 protein: CASSATASTGELFF. The CDR3 DNA follows: TGTGCCAGCAGCGCAACAGCCTCCACCGGGGAGCTGTTTTTT.

This chain uses TRBV9 with TRBJ1-3; D is unresolved. The CDR3 consists of 16 residues. With 0 bases removed from V and 0 bases from J, the gap between germline ends came to 10 bases. The V gene's germline CDR1 is SGDLS and CDR2 YYNGEE. The CDR3 DNA reads as TGTGCCAGCAGCGTAGAGCTCCCATACTCTGGAAACACCATATATTTT. This gives the protein CASSVELPYSGNTIYF.

The chain is built from TRBV19 and TRBJ1-1; 7 bases align to TRBD1. V dropped 3 bases and J dropped 0; count of bases not matched to a gene: 4. The CDR3 is 15 amino acids. CDR1 and CDR2 from the germline V gene are LNHDA and SQIVND (reference sequence). The CDR3 loop is CASSIRGGLNTEAFF. CDR3 coding DNA: TGTGCCAGTAGTATCAGGGGGGGACTGAACACTGAAGCTTTCTTT.

This chain uses TRBV6-5 with TRBJ2-7; perhaps TRBD1 as D (5 bases). Germline loops: CDR1 MNHEY, CDR2 SVGAGI. V gave up 0 bases and J gave up 5 bases, with 14 bases separating them. The CDR3 is 15 residues long. This chain's CDR3 is CASSYSIGVSDEQYF. The CDR3 DNA reads as TGTGCCAGCAGTTACTCGATAGGGGTAAGCGACGAGCAGTACTTC.

This chain links TRBV15 with TRBJ1-1, with 8 bases aligning to TRBD1. V gave up 0 bases and J gave up 6 bases; unmatched junction bases: 3. This CDR3 is built from 14 residues. The V gene's germline CDR1 is LNHNV and CDR2 YYDKDF (reference sequence). The CDR3 nucleotides are TGTGCCACCAGCAGAGAAGGACAGGGCTCTGAAGCTTTCTTT. Encoded protein: CATSREGQGSEAFF. Full variable domain (remainder filled in from reference TRBV15 and TRBJ1-1): DAMVIQNPRYQVTQFGKPVTLSCSQTLNHNVMYWYQQKSSQAPKLLFHYYDKDFNNEADTPDNFQSRRPNTSFCFLDIRSPGLGDTAMYLCATSREGQGSEAFFGQGTRLTVV.

This clone was seen repeatedly, ten times or more. This rearrangement joins TRBV12-3 or TRBV12-4 to TRBJ1-2; D not resolved. CDR3 length equals 11 residues. Trimming shortened V by 3 bases and J by 9 bases, and 8 bases separated the two germline ends. The CDR3 region has the DNA TGTGCCAGCAGTTTTAGGGAGAGCTACACCTTC. Protein product: CASSFRESYTF.

The chain carries TRBV19 and TRBJ1-5, with D perhaps TRBD1 (5 bases). Between the trimmed V and J ends, which lost 7 bases and 6 bases, there was a span of 13 bases. Germline CDR1 LNHDA, CDR2 SQIVND (reference sequence). The CDR3 runs to 13 residues. The CDR3 spells CASKWGNGQPQHF. In DNA form, the CDR3 reads TGTGCCAGTAAATGGGGGAACGGTCAGCCCCAGCATTTT.

The CDR3 DNA sequence: TGTGCCAGCAGCCAACCGGTAACGGGCGGGAGGGCCTCGGGATCCGGGGAGCTGTTTTTT. Translating gives CASSQPVTGGRASGSGELFF. The gene calls are TRBV12-1 and TRBJ2-2; the table's D call of TRBD2 was not tested on the DNA. TRBV12-1 is a listed pseudogene. CDR3 length equals 20 residues.

This clone was detected only a few times. The chain is built from TRBV5-6 and TRBJ1-5; D call uncertain. This CDR3 has 14 amino acids. The germline CDR1 and CDR2 sequences are SGHDT and YYEEEE. V was shortened by 2 bases and J by 5 bases, with 11 bases between the two germline ends. In nucleotides, the CDR3 is TGTGCCAGCAGCTTTACGGAGAGGCATCAGCCCCAGCATTTT. Its protein product is CASSFTERHQPQHF.

This chain uses TRBV28 with TRBJ1-3; 10 bases align to TRBD1. The V segment lost 7 bases and the J segment 2 bases; nucleotides outside the gene matches: 11. The germline V gene has CDR1 MDHEN and CDR2 SYDVKM. The CDR3 is 17 amino acids. This CDR3 is CASTRGGQGFAGNTIYF. In nucleotides, the CDR3 is TGTGCCAGCACCCGAGGGGGACAGGGGTTTGCTGGAAACACCATATATTTT. The variable domain in full, with the rest retrieved from reference TRBV28 and TRBJ1-3, is DVKVTQSSRYLVKRTGEKVFLECVQDMDHENMFWYRQDPGLGLRLIYFSYDVKMKEKGDIPEGYSVSREKKERFSLILESASTNQTSMYLCASTRGGQGFAGNTIYFGEGSWLTVV.

V usage is TRBV25-1 and J usage is TRBJ1-2; the match to TRBD1 covers 7 bases. Losses at the gene ends were 4 bases for V and 8 bases for J; bases not matched to a gene: 4. The CDR3 totals 12 residues. Germline-derived CDR1 and CDR2 are MGHDK and SYGVNS. The CDR3 here is CASSGRGGGYTF. In nucleotides, the CDR3 is TGTGCCAGCAGTGGCAGGGGGGGCGGCTACACCTTC.

V gene TRBV19 combines with J gene TRBJ2-7, with D unresolved. CDR3 length: 13 residues. In germline, CDR1 is LNHDA, CDR2 SQIVND (reference sequence). V was clipped by 4 bases and J by 6 bases, with 13 bases between them. This chain's CDR3 is CASSTRSGREQYF. As DNA, the CDR3 is TGTGCCAGTAGTACCCGCTCGGGCCGCGAGCAGTACTTC.

This clone is a singleton in its sample. This chain joins TRBV15 and TRBJ2-1; TRBD1 might be the D (5 bases). The CDR3 extends over 16 amino acids. Trimming left V 1 base short and J 14 bases short, with 24 bases between. Germline V gene lookup returns CDR1 LNHNV and CDR2 YYDKDF (reference sequence). The CDR3 DNA reads as TGTGCCACCAGCAGAGGGCAAATAGGGCAGGGCTTTAACGAGTTCTTC. Its protein product is CATSRGQIGQGFNEFF.

The rearrangement joins TRBV30 to TRBJ1-1; D might be TRBD1 (5 bases). Trimming took 7 bases from V and 7 from J, leaving 22 bases between them. Germline CDR1 reads GTSNPN; CDR2 reads SVGIG (reference sequence). The CDR3 contains 14 residues. The DNA of the CDR3 is TGTGCCTATGGGGCAGGACTCTTGGGGATTGAAGCTTTCTTT. It codes for CAYGAGLLGIEAFF.

The gene calls are TRBV28 and TRBJ2-2, with TRBD2 matching over 10 bases. Looked up from germline, CDR1 is MDHEN and CDR2 is SYDVKM. The length of the CDR3 is 17 residues. Trimming took 6 bases from V and 1 from J; bases not matched to a gene: 8. CDR3 amino acids: CASRRTSGKLNTGELFF. DNA of the CDR3: TGTGCCAGCAGGCGAACTAGCGGGAAACTGAACACCGGGGAGCTGTTTTTT. The full variable domain, in which reference TRBV28 and TRBJ2-2 provide the parts outside the CDR3, is DVKVTQSSRYLVKRTGEKVFLECVQDMDHENMFWYRQDPGLGLRLIYFSYDVKMKEKGDIPEGYSVSREKKERFSLILESASTNQTSMYLCASRRTSGKLNTGELFFGEGSRLTVL.

In nucleotides, the CDR3 is TGTGCCAGCAGCCCCCTACCCGGCTTTAGTTTGAACACTGAAGCTTTCTTT. It translates to CASSPLPGFSLNTEAFF. This chain links TRBV7-9 with TRBJ1-1; no clear D gene. The CDR3 loop spans 17 amino acids. Trimming took off 5 bases at V and 0 bases at J, with 19 bases between the two ends. In germline, CDR1 is SEHNR, CDR2 FQNEAQ (reference sequence).

This chain joins TRBV27 and TRBJ2-3; TRBD1 aligns across 8 bases. The CDR3 loop spans 15 amino acids. Per germline, CDR1 MNHEY and CDR2 SMNVEV (reference sequence). The J segment lost 0 bases and the V segment lost 8 bases, leaving 7 bases of the junction unmatched. The chain's CDR3 is CASLRGRGSTDTQYF. The DNA of the CDR3 is TGTGCCAGCCTCAGGGGGCGGGGTAGCACAGATACGCAGTATTTT.

This clone has just one count. The chain has TRBV5-4 and TRBJ1-1, with D possibly TRBD1 on 5 matching bases. Trimming removed 0 bases at V and 2 bases at J, with 11 bases between. This CDR3 spans 15 amino acids. Germline-derived CDR1 and CDR2 are SGHNT and YYREEE (reference sequence). DNA for the CDR3: TGTGCCAGCAGCTTGGCCGGGACGGCTAACACTGAAGCTTTCTTT. This translates into CASSLAGTANTEAFF. Filled out from reference TRBV5-4 and TRBJ1-1, the complete variable domain reads ETGVTQSPTHLIKTRGQQVTLRCSSQSGHNTVSWYQQALGQGPQFIFQYYREEENGRGNFPPRFSGLQFPNYSSELNVNALELDDSALYLCASSLAGTANTEAFFGQGTRLTVV.

CDR3 coding DNA: TGCGCCAGCAGCCAAGATGGTGGAGGACGCTATGGCTACACCTTC. This gives the protein CASSQDGGGRYGYTF. This rearrangement joins TRBV4-3 to TRBJ1-2; D gene uncertain. This CDR3 is 15 amino acids long. Deletions cut 0 bases from V and 4 bases from J, with 12 bases between. Germline lookup yields CDR1 LGHNA and CDR2 YSLEER.

This clone has a single count. V usage is TRBV6-4 and J usage is TRBJ1-1; D not certain. V was cut by 0 bases and J by 7 bases, with 9 bases left in between. The CDR3 spans 13 residues. Germline V gene lookup returns CDR1 MRHNA and CDR2 SNTAGT. CDR3 sequence reads: CASSDSNSLEAFF. The CDR3 DNA reads TGTGCCAGCAGTGACTCGAACAGCCTTGAAGCTTTCTTT.

V usage is TRBV13 and J usage is TRBJ1-3; unclear D gene. The CDR3 sequence is 12 residues long. Germline V gene data show CDR1 as PRHDT and CDR2 as FYEKMQ (reference sequence). The V end lost 2 bases, the J end lost 6 bases, and 5 bases lay between the germline ends. CDR3 coding DNA: TGTGCCAGCAGCTTATTCGAAAACACCATATATTTT. Translated: CASSLFENTIYF.

This chain connects TRBV27 to TRBJ2-2; TRBD1 is a possible D gene (6 bases). The V and J ends lost 4 bases and 0 bases respectively, with 12 bases between them. Germline CDR1 is MNHEY and CDR2 is SMNVEV (reference sequence). The CDR3 extends over 16 amino acids. The CDR3: CASSSLPGANTGELFF. Written as DNA, the CDR3 is TGTGCCAGCAGTTCGTTGCCAGGGGCGAACACCGGGGAGCTGTTTTTT.

This clone has a single count. The rearrangement links TRBV6-4 to TRBJ2-3; D is ambiguous. Germline V gene sequence: CDR1 MRHNA, CDR2 SNTAGT. The CDR3 consists of 14 residues. V was cut by 3 bases and J by 3 bases, with 10 bases left in between. As DNA, the CDR3 is TGTGCCAGCAGTGATAGAGGAAGTACAGATACGCAGTATTTT. Protein sequence: CASSDRGSTDTQYF.

The rearrangement links TRBV2 to TRBJ2-1; 9 bases fit TRBD2. The V segment lost 4 bases and the J segment 4 bases; nucleotides outside the gene matches: 5. CDR3 length: 15 residues. The germline V gene encodes CDR1 SNHLY and CDR2 FYNNEI. The CDR3 region is CASSVEREVYNEQFF. In nucleotides, the CDR3 is TGTGCCAGCAGTGTCGAGCGGGAGGTTTACAATGAGCAGTTCTTC.

The chain combines TRBV6-1 with TRBJ1-3, with D maybe TRBD1 (6 bases). Trimming pared 4 bases from V and 0 bases from J, leaving 13 bases between. Germline V lookup: CDR1 MNHNS, CDR2 SASEGT. CDR3 size: 16 residues. As DNA, the CDR3 is TGTGCCAGCAGTGGGACAGTAATCTACTCTGGAAACACCATATATTTT. This translates into CASSGTVIYSGNTIYF.

This chain uses TRBV27 with TRBJ1-6; 8 nucleotides align to TRBD1. CDR3 length equals 15 residues. CDR1 and CDR2 (germline): MNHEY, SMNVEV (reference sequence). V trimming: 7 bases; J trimming: 6 bases; junction bases outside the gene matches: 8. CDR3 protein: CASNPGGRVNSPLHF. The CDR3 DNA follows: TGTGCCAGCAACCCAGGGGGCCGAGTTAATTCACCCCTCCACTTT.

The CDR3 DNA is TGCAGCGCTGCACAGGCAGACAATTCACCCCTCCACTTT. Its translation: CSAAQADNSPLHF. The chain links TRBV29-1 to TRBJ1-6, with TRBD1 as a possible D gene (5 bases). This CDR3 has 13 residues. Germline V gives CDR1 SQVTM, CDR2 ANQGSEA. Trimming stripped 7 bases from V and 7 bases from J, with 14 bases between.